The clone carrying this T cell receptor beta chain appeared a few times. Participants spanned ages about 18 to 100 years and resided in 20 to 25 US areas. All recovered Cohort 3 donors got two negative PCRs, got clearance, or saw symptom resolution. This sample stems from a study of blood T cell repertoires in COVID-19. About the study: The United States, Italy and Spain supplied acute and convalescent COVID-19 samples.

In the source study's methods: Reference gene primers were amplified, and this amplification served to estimate nucleated cell counts. Data came from immunoSEQ multiplex PCR; TCRdb stores just in-frame clones and leaves some out. That table furnishes V, J and clone size, whereas the DNA furnished D and trimming. Of 150,000 to 200,000 clones listed, about 88% are singletons. Germline V lookup: CDR1 SEHNR, CDR2 FQNEAQ (reference sequence). CDR3 length: 14 residues. The ends were cut back, 3 bases at V and 5 bases at J, with 10 bases in the middle. This clonotype was sampled from a woman aged 18-35 years who had recovered from COVID-19. Sequenced input: PBMCs or T cells enriched from blood (not recorded which). The chain links TRBV7-9 to TRBJ1-4, with D maybe TRBD1 (5 bases). The CDR3 DNA sequence: TGTGCCAGCAGCTTCACAGGCCAAAATGAAAAACTGTTTTTT. This gives the protein CASSFTGQNEKLFF.